Given below is one TCR beta chain in context. V lost 5 bases to trimming and J lost 5 bases, with 9 bases between them. Looked up from germline, CDR1 is SGHTA and CDR2 is FQGNSA. The CDR3 covers 12 residues. This sample stems from a study of blood T cell repertoires in COVID-19. Patients in Seattle were enrolled during active infection, then followed longitudinally. Generated by immunoSEQ multiplex PCR, the TCRdb table keeps only in-frame clones and is missing some. The sample shows approximately 250,000 clones, roughly 90% of them seen only once. The V gene is TRBV7-2, the J gene TRBJ2-5; D uncertain. The specimen sequenced was peripheral blood. The TCR originated in a woman in her seventies with COVID-19, enrolled during active disease. The CDR3 DNA reads as TGTGCCAGCAGCCGCGAACGTGAGACCCAGTACTTC. It is translated as CASSRERETQYF.